This TCR beta chain was found in a study of graft-versus-host responses after intestinal transplantation. As for the study in general: After anti-thymocyte globulin induction, recipients took tacrolimus and steroids for approximately three years. Study-level findings and limits: Recipient marrow held GvH clones, some first seen in ileum or blood. Peak circulating GvH clone levels tracked with early post-transplant HvG declines.

The CDR3 spans 14 residues. Per the germline V gene, CDR1 is SGHNT and CDR2 is YYREEE (reference sequence). Trimming pared 0 bases from V and 1 base from J, leaving 7 bases between. Some clones are missing from TCRdb's copy, which holds only in-frame ones; the method was immunoSEQ multiplex PCR. The sample contains some 14,000 clones, 80% to 90% of which appear only once. This clone was detected a few times. Its antigen is as yet unknown. The sample consisted of PBMCs, taken after intestinal transplantation. This rearrangement joins TRBV5-4 to TRBJ2-5, with D unclear. The sequence came from a human patient who received an intestinal transplant, so some T cells may come from the graft donor. The CDR3 protein is CASSLAGLQETQYF. Written as DNA, the CDR3 is TGTGCCAGCAGCTTGGCCGGTCTCCAAGAGACCCAGTACTTC.